The present entry profiles one T cell receptor (beta chain) with its context. Its specificity is not known. This CDR3 has 16 residues. Between the trimmed V and J ends, which lost 1 base and 5 bases, there was a span of 16 bases. CDR1 is SGHNT, CDR2 YYREEE, per germline (reference sequence). Sequenced by immunoSEQ multiplex PCR; TCRdb stores in-frame clones only, minus some. The sample has around 73,000 clones, about 90% seen once. This entry belongs to a study of cytomegalovirus exposure and HLA in healthy donors. Study-level points and caveats: Using the classifier, cytomegalovirus status was reportedly diagnosed with high specificity and sensitivity. Subsequent analysis revealed that first-cohort TCR clusters tended to co-occur in the 120 or so validation repertoires. Specificity for CMV antigens was confirmed in vitro for a few of the CMV-associated chains.

The rearrangement links TRBV5-4 to TRBJ2-1, with D tentatively TRBD1 (6 bases). The TCR originated in a woman aged 18-30 years in good health and CMV-seropositive. The sequenced sample was PBMCs. CDR3 sequence reads: CASSLRPQGGNNEQFF. In nucleotides, the CDR3 is TGTGCCAGCAGCTTGCGCCCTCAAGGGGGAAACAATGAGCAGTTCTTC.